Listed below are T cell receptor beta chains from one sample, sequenced in a study of PD-1 blockade in classical Hodgkin lymphoma. Produced via immunoSEQ multiplex PCR; TCRdb's table is partial and in-frame only. The repertoire includes about 47,000 clones, nearly 90% of them detected once, and over 11% sits in the top ten. The sample here was peripheral blood mononuclear cells (PBMCs), taken before the fourth cycle of nivolumab. The receptors originated from a human donor with classical Hodgkin lymphoma. Both conserved end residues are part of each CDR3. Clone size, where shown, is once, few, many, or a class for clones that have expanded.

cdr3_length | clone_size | j_call | v_call | cdr3_aa
22 | . | TRBJ1-3 | TRBV10-3 | CAISEPGQGLVTWGYSGNTIYF
17 | . | TRBJ2-2 | TRBV9 | CASSLTTGTGDTGELFF
14 | once | TRBJ2-7 | TRBV6-6 | CASSYGGQVHEQYF
17 | . | TRBJ2-1 | TRBV25-1 | CASSGLAGGRSYNEQFF
16 | . | TRBJ2-3 | TRBV9 | CASSAPGGGYTDTQYF
15 | . | TRBJ2-7 | TRBV5-8 | CASSLVGVISYEQYF
13 | once | TRBJ2-3 | TRBV28 | CASSLRSGGTQYF
15 | once | TRBJ1-5 | TRBV4-2 | CASSQDWGSNQPQHF
14 | . | TRBJ2-3 | TRBV7-3 | CASSSNLLADTQYF
15 | . | TRBJ2-5 | TRBV27 | CASSLGGTLQETQYF
14 | once | TRBJ2-7 | TRBV7-9 | CASSLVGRSYEQYF
13 | . | TRBJ2-7 | TRBV7-7 | CASSLGVGEEQYF
16 | once | TRBJ2-7 | TRBV27 | CASSPTPGTPMKEQYF
14 | . | TRBJ2-7 | TRBV27 | CASSRGMTYYEQYF
15 | . | TRBJ2-7 | TRBV5-6 | CASSLWRGVLFEQYF
15 | . | TRBJ2-3 | TRBV5-1 | CASSLDVDLTDTQYF
15 | . | TRBJ2-3 | TRBV11-2 | CASSLVWSSTDTQYF
16 | . | TRBJ1-2 | TRBV6-5 | CASSYSMGSGLGGYTF
14 | . | TRBJ2-5 | TRBV7-7 | CASSLGRTTETQYF
15 | . | TRBJ2-2 | TRBV7-2 | CASSLALTGGGELFF
13 | . | TRBJ2-1 | TRBV7-9 | CASSLSRVEEQFF
14 | . | TRBJ1-5 | TRBV29-1 | CSVEIGGMDQPQHF
14 | . | TRBJ2-7 | TRBV7-7 | CASSLDLGGDEQYF
14 | . | TRBJ1-3 | TRBV29-1 | CSGWDAASGNTIYF
15 | . | TRBJ2-1 | TRBV18 | CASSRDHSSYNEQFF
16 | . | TRBJ2-1 | TRBV7-9 | CASSSGPGLAANEQFF
14 | . | TRBJ1-4 | TRBV2 | CASNQQGSREKLFF
12 | . | TRBJ2-7 | TRBV5-8 | CASSFEDYEQYF
16 | . | TRBJ2-3 | TRBV30 | CAWSLPAGAWADTQYF
12 | . | TRBJ1-5 | TRBV28 | CASSLKDQPQHF
15 | . | TRBJ2-1 | TRBV6-4 | CASSELAGGGDEQFF
15 | . | TRBJ2-7 | TRBV19 | CASSARTGSLYEQYF
14 | . | TRBJ2-7 | TRBV7-8 | CASSPRQGPGEQYF
14 | few | TRBJ2-7 | TRBV27 | CASSLSGFSYEQYF
15 | . | TRBJ2-4 | TRBV30 | CAWSGDRGRGDIQYF
16 | . | TRBJ1-1 | TRBV19 | CASSIAPDSLNTEAFF
12 | . | TRBJ2-7 | TRBV25-1 | CASRTGGYEQYF
17 | . | TRBJ2-3 | TRBV18 | CASSPMSDRARIDTQYF
14 | . | TRBJ2-7 | TRBV15 | CATSRKRDIYEQYF
17 | . | TRBJ1-1 | TRBV12-5 | CASGFTGTGPGNTEAFF
15 | . | TRBJ2-7 | TRBV19 | CASSRGPTSSYEQYF
15 | . | TRBJ2-2 | TRBV11-3 | CASSPGATRSGELFF
17 | . | TRBJ2-1 | TRBV11-3 | CASSLAVKRGLNNEQFF
14 | once | TRBJ2-3 | TRBV5-1 | CASSYRGTTDTQYF
16 | . | TRBJ1-1 | TRBV4-1 | CASSQDRGRLNTEAFF
17 | . | TRBJ1-2 | TRBV28 | CASSWGTGSGVYYGYTF
12 | few | TRBJ1-1 | TRBV7-9 | CASGQGFTEAFF